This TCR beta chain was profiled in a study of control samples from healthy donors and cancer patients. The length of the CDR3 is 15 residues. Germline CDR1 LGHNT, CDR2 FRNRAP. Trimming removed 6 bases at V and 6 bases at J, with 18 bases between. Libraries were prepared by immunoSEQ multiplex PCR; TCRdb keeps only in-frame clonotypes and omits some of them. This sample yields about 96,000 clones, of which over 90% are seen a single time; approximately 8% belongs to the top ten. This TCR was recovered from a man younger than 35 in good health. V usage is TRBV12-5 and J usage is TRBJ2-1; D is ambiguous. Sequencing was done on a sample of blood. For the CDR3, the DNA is TGTGCTAGTGGCCATGGCCAACCGAGCGCCAATGAGCAGTTCTTC. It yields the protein CASGHGQPSANEQFF. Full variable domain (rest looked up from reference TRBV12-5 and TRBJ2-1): DARVTQTPRHKVTEMGQEVTMRCQPILGHNTVFWYRQTMMQGLELLAYFRNRAPLDDSGMPKDRFSAEMPDATLATLKIQPSEPRDSAVYFCASGHGQPSANEQFFGPGTRLTVL.